This entry lists 23 T cell receptor beta chains sequenced from one sample in a study of T cell changes during pregnancy in multiple sclerosis. This table comes from immunoSEQ multiplex PCR, and its TCRdb copy is limited to in-frame clones, with some not included. The sample holds over 50,000 clones, around nine tenths seen once. The sequencing used peripheral blood, collected in the third trimester of pregnancy. Receptors were obtained from a female donor in good health, enrolled as a control in a pregnancy study.

V and J are TRBV6-5 and TRBJ2-2; 9 bases map to TRBD1. After removal of 7 bases from V and 5 bases from J, the junction contained 5 bases not matched to a gene. The CDR3 has 14 amino acids. CDR1 MNHEY and CDR2 SVGAGI come from the germline V gene. Here the CDR3 reads CASKTGGWTGELFF. The CDR3 nucleotides read TGTGCCAGCAAAACAGGGGGCTGGACCGGGGAGCTGTTTTTT.

V is TRBV6-5 and J is TRBJ1-6; 7 bases are shared with TRBD1. V dropped 2 bases and J dropped 7; count of bases not matched to a gene: 5. Germline CDR1 and CDR2: MNHEY and SVGAGI. The CDR3 contains 15 residues. The CDR3 coding sequence is TGTGCCAGCAGTTACAGGGACAGAGCGAATTCACCCCTCCACTTT. This gives the protein CASSYRDRANSPLHF.

This clone came up once. The chain couples TRBV5-1 to TRBJ2-3, with unresolved D. CDR1 and CDR2 from the germline V gene are SGHRS and YFSETQ. Trimming removed 4 bases from V and 6 bases from J, with 9 bases in between. The CDR3 runs 12 residues. DNA for the CDR3: TGCGCCAGCAGCATTTCATCCGATACGCAGTATTTT. Its translation: CASSISSDTQYF.

This clone appeared a single time. V gene TRBV7-2 combines with J gene TRBJ2-1, with TRBD1 identical over 9 bases. Germline V lookup: CDR1 SGHTA, CDR2 FQGNSA. The CDR3 loop spans 16 amino acids. V lost 2 bases and J lost 9; bases outside the gene matches: 11. CDR3 protein: CASSLRPTGGAGEQFF. CDR3 nucleotides: TGTGCCAGCAGCTTAAGACCGACAGGGGGAGCGGGTGAGCAGTTCTTC.

V and J are TRBV28 and TRBJ2-2; the match to TRBD1 covers 7 bases. This CDR3 region has 17 residues. After removal of 3 bases from V and 4 bases from J, the junction contained 11 bases not matched to a gene. The germline V gene has CDR1 MDHEN and CDR2 SYDVKM. The CDR3 loop is CASSLRAVTGFTGELFF. DNA for the CDR3: TGTGCCAGCAGTTTGAGGGCCGTGACAGGGTTCACCGGGGAGCTGTTTTTT. Full variable domain (remainder filled in from reference TRBV28 and TRBJ2-2): DVKVTQSSRYLVKRTGEKVFLECVQDMDHENMFWYRQDPGLGLRLIYFSYDVKMKEKGDIPEGYSVSREKKERFSLILESASTNQTSMYLCASSLRAVTGFTGELFFGEGSRLTVL.

The rearrangement uses TRBV1 and TRBJ2-5; the table's D gene call, TRBD2, was not cross checked with the DNA. TRBV1 is a pseudogene. The CDR3 is made up of 16 amino acids. CDR3 in DNA: TGCACCAGCAGCCATCCCTTAGCGGGGGCAAAAGAGACCCAGTACTTC. Its translation: CTSSHPLAGAKETQYF.

This chain joins TRBV27 and TRBJ2-3; 8 bases map to TRBD2. Germline V lookup: CDR1 MNHEY, CDR2 SMNVEV (reference sequence). Germline trimming cut 3 bases from V and 2 bases from J; bases unmatched to any gene: 4. The CDR3 runs 15 residues. CDR3 sequence reads: CASSLDGGVTDTQYF. In DNA form, the CDR3 reads TGTGCCAGCAGTTTGGACGGGGGGGTCACAGATACGCAGTATTTT.

V gene TRBV5-4 combines with J gene TRBJ1-6; D call uncertain. Between the trimmed V and J ends, which lost 4 bases and 5 bases, there was a span of 13 bases. Germline V lookup: CDR1 SGHNT, CDR2 YYREEE (reference sequence). The CDR3 runs to 15 residues. Written as DNA, the CDR3 is TGTGCCAGCAGCCGTCGACAAGTCGATAATTCACCCCTCCACTTT. It codes for CASSRRQVDNSPLHF.

The CDR3 region has the DNA TGTGCCAGCAGATCCCGGGACAGGGGCCTCCGCGGAGGGCTGTTTTTT. Translation gives CASRSRDRGLRGGLFF. The rearrangement links TRBV6-6 to TRBJ2-2, with 10 bases aligning to TRBD1. The trim removed 6 bases at V and 13 bases at J, leaving 17 bases unmatched. Germline loops: CDR1 MNHNY, CDR2 SVGAGI (reference sequence). The CDR3 runs to 16 residues.

The chain joins TRBV11-2 to TRBJ1-1; TRBD1 might be the D (5 bases). Germline-derived CDR1 and CDR2 are SGHAT and FQNNGV. The CDR3 contains 19 residues. Trimming took off 5 bases at V and 1 base at J, with 26 bases between the two ends. The CDR3 DNA follows: TGTGCCAGCAGCCTTTTTCTATCGCAGGGATCACTACCGAACACTGAAGCTTTCTTT. It translates to CASSLFLSQGSLPNTEAFF.

This chain uses TRBV9 with TRBJ1-1; D is uncertain. Germline V gene lookup returns CDR1 SGDLS and CDR2 YYNGEE. Deletions cut 4 bases from V and 0 bases from J, with 13 bases between. The CDR3 sequence is 15 residues long. CDR3 protein: CASSPEARMNTEAFF. For the CDR3, the DNA is TGTGCCAGCAGCCCAGAAGCGAGGATGAACACTGAAGCTTTCTTT.

The chain uses TRBV7-9 and TRBJ1-2; D unclear. CDR1 and CDR2 from the germline V gene are SEHNR and FQNEAQ (reference sequence). The CDR3 has 13 residues. V gave up 5 bases and J gave up 4 bases, with 11 bases separating them. The CDR3, as DNA: TGTGCCAGCAGCCCTTCGGGGATCTATGGCTACACCTTC. Amino acid sequence: CASSPSGIYGYTF.

The chain couples TRBV5-6 to TRBJ1-1; D may be TRBD1 (5 bases). Deletions cut 4 bases from V and 1 base from J, with 8 bases between. Germline V CDR1 and CDR2: SGHDT, YYEEEE. CDR3 size: 13 residues. CDR3 DNA sequence: TGTGCCAGCAGCCCAACAGGGAACACTGAAGCTTTCTTT. This codes for CASSPTGNTEAFF.

The chain combines TRBV6-5 with TRBJ2-3, with 8 bases lining up with TRBD2. V shed 0 bases and J 1 base; nucleotides not matched to a gene: 3. This CDR3 region has 16 residues. Germline V gene sequence: CDR1 MNHEY, CDR2 SVGAGI. CDR3 bases: TGTGCCAGCAGTTACTCCGGACTAGCCGGCACAGATACGCAGTATTTT. It codes for CASSYSGLAGTDTQYF.

The count of this clone is one. The J gene is TRBJ1-6, the V gene TRBV5-5; D unresolved. Germline V lookup: CDR1 SGHKS, CDR2 YYEKEE (reference sequence). V gave up 6 bases and J gave up 4 bases, with 23 bases separating them. The CDR3 covers 18 residues. The DNA for the CDR3 is TGTGCCAGCAAGGGAGCAAGCTCCGAAGCGTCGTATAATTCACCCCTCCACTTT. It specifies CASKGASSEASYNSPLHF.

V and J are TRBV5-4 and TRBJ2-1; unclear D gene. There are 14 residues in the CDR3. The germline V and J ends were trimmed by 5 bases and 6 bases, with 15 bases remaining between them. In germline, CDR1 is SGHNT, CDR2 YYREEE (reference sequence). The CDR3 DNA follows: TGTGCCAGCAGTTCAAAATCCCTAGTCAATGAGCAGTTCTTC. Translation gives CASSSKSLVNEQFF.

The chain joins TRBV5-5 to TRBJ1-1, with D maybe TRBD1 (5 bases). Trimming left V 1 base short and J 3 bases short, with 22 bases between. From germline, CDR1 is SGHKS and CDR2 YYEKEE (reference sequence). The CDR3 covers 18 residues. CDR3 in amino acids: CASSLRGNRQTRDTEAFF. The CDR3 DNA is TGTGCCAGCAGCTTGCGGGGGAACCGACAGACTCGGGACACTGAAGCTTTCTTT.

The genes are TRBV13 and TRBJ1-2, with D tentatively TRBD1 (5 bases). CDR3 length: 15 amino acids. Germline CDR1 reads PRHDT; CDR2 reads FYEKMQ (reference sequence). V was shortened by 2 bases and J by 4 bases, with 14 bases between the two germline ends. CDR3 DNA sequence: TGTGCCAGCAGCTTAAATATTTTGACAGTCTATGGCTACACCTTC. This gives the protein CASSLNILTVYGYTF. The complete variable domain, with remaining parts taken from reference TRBV13 and TRBJ1-2, reads AAGVIQSPRHLIKEKRETATLKCYPIPRHDTVYWYQQGPGQDPQFLISFYEKMQSDKGSIPDRFSAQQFSDYHSELNMSSLELGDSALYFCASSLNILTVYGYTFGSGTRLTVV.

The chain carries TRBV6-7 and TRBJ1-5; 9 nucleotides line up with TRBD1. TRBV6-7 is identified as an open reading frame with a role that is uncertain. With V trimmed by 0 bases and J by 0 bases, 9 bases remained unmatched. This CDR3 has 19 amino acids. CDR3 sequence reads: CASSYSTGQGGFSNQPQHF. The DNA of the CDR3 is TGTGCCAGCAGTTACTCTACGGGACAGGGAGGCTTTAGCAATCAGCCCCAGCATTTT.

The count of this clone is one. The chain carries TRBV11-2 and TRBJ1-2; TRBD1 agrees at 8 bases. This CDR3 comprises 14 residues. CDR1 and CDR2 from the germline V gene are SGHAT and FQNNGV. V shed 1 base, J shed 8 bases, and the junction held 6 bases outside the gene matches. For the CDR3, the DNA is TGTGCCAGCAGCTTAGGGGCAGGGGGCGGCGGCTACACCTTC. Its translation is CASSLGAGGGGYTF.

The chain couples TRBV7-2 to TRBJ1-6; perhaps TRBD1 as D (6 bases). CDR3 length equals 15 residues. Trimming cost V 5 bases and J 10 bases, with 18 bases left between them. The germline gives CDR1 SGHTA, CDR2 FQGNSA. CDR3 in DNA: TGTGCCAGCAGCCGTCTGTCTAGGGGGGGGTCACCCCTCCACTTT. Translated, it gives CASSRLSRGGSPLHF.

The V and J genes are TRBV5-1 and TRBJ2-7; 7 bases are a match to TRBD1. The J segment lost 0 bases and the V segment lost 3 bases, leaving 3 bases of the junction unmatched. CDR3 length: 14 amino acids. Germline-derived CDR1 and CDR2 are SGHRS and YFSETQ. CDR3 sequence: CASSSRGSSYEQYF. In DNA form, the CDR3 reads TGCGCCAGCAGCTCCAGGGGGAGCTCCTACGAGCAGTACTTC.

This chain connects TRBV18 to TRBJ1-6, with D unclear. The CDR3 is 14 amino acids. Between the trimmed V and J ends, which lost 6 bases and 5 bases, there was a span of 11 bases. Germline loops: CDR1 KGHSH, CDR2 LQKENI. CDR3 bases: TGTGCCAGCTCCCAGGATTTTAATAATTCACCCCTCCACTTT. Residues: CASSQDFNNSPLHF.